This T cell receptor beta chain came from a study of response to subunit inactivated influenza vaccine. This clonotype was recorded a few times. Germline CDR1 SGHRS, CDR2 YFSETQ. The CDR3 runs 16 residues. V lost 0 bases and J lost 4; bases outside the gene matches: 5. TCRdb reprocessed the RT-PCR reads with MiXCR, giving one entry per CDR3 protein. The top ten clones hold approximately 11% of a sample with more than 600,000 distinct CDR3 sequences, around a sixth of them seen once. V usage is TRBV5-1 and J usage is TRBJ2-1; 9 bases map to TRBD2. The sample in question was PBMCs from blood, obtained more than 4 days after vaccination. This TCR came from a man between 50 and 59 years old who received an inactivated influenza vaccine. Here the CDR3 reads CASSLAAAGGYNEQFF. CDR3 sequence (DNA): TGCGCCAGCAGCTTGGCCGCGGCGGGGGGGTACAATGAGCAGTTCTTC.